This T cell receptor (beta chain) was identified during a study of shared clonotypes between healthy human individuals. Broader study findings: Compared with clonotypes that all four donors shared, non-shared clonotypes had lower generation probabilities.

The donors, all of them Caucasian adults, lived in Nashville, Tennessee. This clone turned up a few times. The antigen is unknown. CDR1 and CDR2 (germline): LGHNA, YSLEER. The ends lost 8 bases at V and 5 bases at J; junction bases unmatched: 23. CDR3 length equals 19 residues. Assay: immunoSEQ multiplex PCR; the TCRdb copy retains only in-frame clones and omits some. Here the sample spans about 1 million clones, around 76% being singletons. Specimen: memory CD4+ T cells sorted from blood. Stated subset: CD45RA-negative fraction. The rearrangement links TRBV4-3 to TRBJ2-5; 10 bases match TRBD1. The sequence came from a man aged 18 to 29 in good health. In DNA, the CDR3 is TGCGCCAGCTCCCTACGATTCGGACAGGGGGAGAGTGCACAGGAGACCCAGTACTTC. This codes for CASSLRFGQGESAQETQYF.